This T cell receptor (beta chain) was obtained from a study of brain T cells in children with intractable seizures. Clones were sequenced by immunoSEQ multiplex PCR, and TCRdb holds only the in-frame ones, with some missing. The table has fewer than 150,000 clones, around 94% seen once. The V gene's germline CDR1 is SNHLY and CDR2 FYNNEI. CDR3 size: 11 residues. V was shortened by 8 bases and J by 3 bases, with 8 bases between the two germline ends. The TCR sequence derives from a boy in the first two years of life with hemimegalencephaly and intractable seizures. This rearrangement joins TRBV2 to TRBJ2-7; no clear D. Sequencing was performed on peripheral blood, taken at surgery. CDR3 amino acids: CASLESYEQYF. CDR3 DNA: TGTGCCAGCCTAGAGAGCTACGAGCAGTACTTC.